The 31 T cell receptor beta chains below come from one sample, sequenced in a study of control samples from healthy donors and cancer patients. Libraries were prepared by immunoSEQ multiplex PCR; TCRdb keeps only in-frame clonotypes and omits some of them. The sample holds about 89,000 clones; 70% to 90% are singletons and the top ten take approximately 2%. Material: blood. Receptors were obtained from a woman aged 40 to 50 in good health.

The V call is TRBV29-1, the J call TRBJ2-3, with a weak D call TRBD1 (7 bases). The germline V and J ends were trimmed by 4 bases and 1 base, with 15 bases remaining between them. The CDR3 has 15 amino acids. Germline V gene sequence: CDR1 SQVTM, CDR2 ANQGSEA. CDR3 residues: CSVVNQGGRTDTQYF. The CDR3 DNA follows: TGCAGCGTTGTTAACCAGGGGGGTCGCACAGATACGCAGTATTTT.

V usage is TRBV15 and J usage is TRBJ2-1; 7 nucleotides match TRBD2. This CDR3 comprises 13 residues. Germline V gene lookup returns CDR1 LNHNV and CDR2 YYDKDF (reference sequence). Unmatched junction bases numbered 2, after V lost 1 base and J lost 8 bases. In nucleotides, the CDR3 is TGTGCCACCAGCAGAGGACTAGCCCATGAGCAGTTCTTC. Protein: CATSRGLAHEQFF.

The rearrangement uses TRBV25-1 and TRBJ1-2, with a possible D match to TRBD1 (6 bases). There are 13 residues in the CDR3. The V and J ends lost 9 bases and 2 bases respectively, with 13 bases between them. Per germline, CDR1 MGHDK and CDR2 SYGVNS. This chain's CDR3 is CASRTDENYGYTF. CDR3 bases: TGTGCCAGTCGGACAGACGAAAACTATGGCTACACCTTC.

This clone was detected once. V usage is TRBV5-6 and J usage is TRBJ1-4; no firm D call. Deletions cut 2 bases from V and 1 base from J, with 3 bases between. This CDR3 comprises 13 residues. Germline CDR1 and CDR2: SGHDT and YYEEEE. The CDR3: CASSLVTNEKLFF. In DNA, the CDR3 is TGTGCCAGCAGCTTAGTAACTAATGAAAAACTGTTTTTT.

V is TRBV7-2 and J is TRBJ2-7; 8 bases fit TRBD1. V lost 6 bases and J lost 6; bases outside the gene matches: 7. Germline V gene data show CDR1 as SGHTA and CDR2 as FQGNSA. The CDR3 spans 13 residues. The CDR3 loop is CASSKDREAEQYF. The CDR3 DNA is TGTGCCAGCAGTAAGGACAGGGAGGCCGAGCAGTACTTC.

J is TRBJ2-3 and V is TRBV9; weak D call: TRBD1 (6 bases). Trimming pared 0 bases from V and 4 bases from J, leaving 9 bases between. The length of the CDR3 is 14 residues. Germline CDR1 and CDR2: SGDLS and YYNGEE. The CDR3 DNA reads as TGTGCCAGCAGCGTAGGTGGGGGCCCAGATACGCAGTATTTT. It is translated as CASSVGGGPDTQYF.

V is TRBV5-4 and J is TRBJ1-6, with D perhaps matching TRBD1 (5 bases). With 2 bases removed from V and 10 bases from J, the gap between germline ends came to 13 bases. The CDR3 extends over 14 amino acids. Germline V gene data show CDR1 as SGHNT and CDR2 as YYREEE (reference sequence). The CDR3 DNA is TGTGCCAGCAGCTTTGCGGGGGAGAGGTCACCCCTCCACTTT. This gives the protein CASSFAGERSPLHF.

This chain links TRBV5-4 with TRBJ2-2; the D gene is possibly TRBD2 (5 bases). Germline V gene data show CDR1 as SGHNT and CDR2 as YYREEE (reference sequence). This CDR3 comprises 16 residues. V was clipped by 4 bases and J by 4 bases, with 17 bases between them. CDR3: CASSPSRGQVTGELFF. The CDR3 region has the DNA TGTGCCAGCAGCCCCAGTAGAGGGCAAGTCACCGGGGAGCTGTTTTTT. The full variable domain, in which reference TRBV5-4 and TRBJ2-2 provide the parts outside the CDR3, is ETGVTQSPTHLIKTRGQQVTLRCSSQSGHNTVSWYQQALGQGPQFIFQYYREEENGRGNFPPRFSGLQFPNYSSELNVNALELDDSALYLCASSPSRGQVTGELFFGEGSRLTVL.

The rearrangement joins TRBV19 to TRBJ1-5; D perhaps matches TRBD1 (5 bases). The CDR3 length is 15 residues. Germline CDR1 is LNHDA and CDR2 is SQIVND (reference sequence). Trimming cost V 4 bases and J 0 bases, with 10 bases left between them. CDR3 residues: CASSKDTNSNQPQHF. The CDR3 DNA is TGTGCCAGTAGTAAGGACACCAATAGCAATCAGCCCCAGCATTTT.

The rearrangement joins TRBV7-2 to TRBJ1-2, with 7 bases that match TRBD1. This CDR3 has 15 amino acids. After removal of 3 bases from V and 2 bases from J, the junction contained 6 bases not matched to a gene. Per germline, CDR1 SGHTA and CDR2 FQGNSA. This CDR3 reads CASSFPTGRNYGYTF. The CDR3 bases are TGTGCCAGCAGCTTCCCGACAGGGCGGAACTATGGCTACACCTTC.

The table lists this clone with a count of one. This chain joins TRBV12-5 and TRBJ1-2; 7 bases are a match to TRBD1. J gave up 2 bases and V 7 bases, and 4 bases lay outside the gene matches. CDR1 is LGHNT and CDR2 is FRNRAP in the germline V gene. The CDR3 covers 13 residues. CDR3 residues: CASAPTGNYGYTF. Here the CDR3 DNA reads TGTGCTAGTGCCCCGACAGGGAACTATGGCTACACCTTC.

The CDR3 loop is CAWSRQGNREKLFF. In nucleotides, the CDR3 is TGTGCCTGGAGCAGACAGGGTAACCGGGAAAAACTGTTTTTT. This chain joins TRBV30 and TRBJ1-4; 7 positions match TRBD1. The CDR3 has 14 residues. V was clipped by 3 bases and J by 8 bases; unmatched bases: 9. CDR1 is GTSNPN, CDR2 SVGIG, per germline (reference sequence).

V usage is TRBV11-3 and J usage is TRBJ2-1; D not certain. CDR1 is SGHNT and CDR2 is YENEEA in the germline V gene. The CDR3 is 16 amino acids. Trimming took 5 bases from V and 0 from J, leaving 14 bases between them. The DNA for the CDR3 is TGTGCCAGCAGCCCCTGGAGAGAGAGCTCCTACAATGAGCAGTTCTTC. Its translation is CASSPWRESSYNEQFF.

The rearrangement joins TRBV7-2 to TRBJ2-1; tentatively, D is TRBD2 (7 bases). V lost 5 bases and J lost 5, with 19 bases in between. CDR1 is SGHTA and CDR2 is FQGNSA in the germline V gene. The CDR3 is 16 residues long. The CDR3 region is CASSHTRGGDNNEQFF. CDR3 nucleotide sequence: TGTGCCAGCAGCCACACTAGGGGGGGGGATAACAATGAGCAGTTCTTC.

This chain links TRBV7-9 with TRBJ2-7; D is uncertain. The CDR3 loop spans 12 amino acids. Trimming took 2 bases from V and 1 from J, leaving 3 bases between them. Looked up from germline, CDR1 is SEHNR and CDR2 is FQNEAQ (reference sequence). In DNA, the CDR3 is TGTGCCAGCAGCTTAAGGTCCTACGAGCAGTACTTC. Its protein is CASSLRSYEQYF.

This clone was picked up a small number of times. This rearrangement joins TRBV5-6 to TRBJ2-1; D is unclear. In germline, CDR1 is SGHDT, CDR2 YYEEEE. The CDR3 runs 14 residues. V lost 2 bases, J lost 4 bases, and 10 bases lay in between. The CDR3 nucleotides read TGTGCCAGCAGCTTCCCCGGAACATACAATGAGCAGTTCTTC. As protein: CASSFPGTYNEQFF.

CDR3 nucleotides: TGTGCCTGGAACGCAGGGGCCTACGAGCAGTACTTC. This sequence encodes CAWNAGAYEQYF. The V call is TRBV30, the J call TRBJ2-7; TRBD1 is a possible D gene (6 bases). The CDR3 covers 12 residues. Germline V lookup: CDR1 GTSNPN, CDR2 SVGIG (reference sequence). The V gene lost 4 bases and the J gene lost 2 bases, with 9 bases spanning the gap.

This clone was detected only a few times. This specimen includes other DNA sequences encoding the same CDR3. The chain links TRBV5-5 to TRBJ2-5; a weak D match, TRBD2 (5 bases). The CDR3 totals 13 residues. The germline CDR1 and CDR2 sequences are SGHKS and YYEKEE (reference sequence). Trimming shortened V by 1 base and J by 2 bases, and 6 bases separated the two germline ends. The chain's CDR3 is CASSLRRQETQYF. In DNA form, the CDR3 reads TGTGCCAGCAGCTTGCGGAGGCAAGAGACCCAGTACTTC. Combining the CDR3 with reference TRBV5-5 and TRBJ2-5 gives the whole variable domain DAGVTQSPTHLIKTRGQQVTLRCSPISGHKSVSWYQQVLGQGPQFIFQYYEKEERGRGNFPDRFSARQFPNYSSELNVNALLLGDSALYLCASSLRRQETQYFGPGTRLLVL.

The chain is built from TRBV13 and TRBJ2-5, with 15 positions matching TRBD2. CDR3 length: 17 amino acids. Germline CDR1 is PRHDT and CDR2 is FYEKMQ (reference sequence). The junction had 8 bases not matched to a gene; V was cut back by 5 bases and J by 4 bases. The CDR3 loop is CASSLTTGLAGGETQYF. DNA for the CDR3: TGTGCCAGCAGCCTGACGACGGGACTAGCGGGGGGAGAGACCCAGTACTTC.

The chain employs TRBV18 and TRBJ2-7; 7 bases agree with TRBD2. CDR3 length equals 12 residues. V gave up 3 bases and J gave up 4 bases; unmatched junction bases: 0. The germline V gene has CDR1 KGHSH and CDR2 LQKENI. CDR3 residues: CASSPGGYEQYF. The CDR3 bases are TGTGCCAGCTCACCGGGGGGGTACGAGCAGTACTTC.

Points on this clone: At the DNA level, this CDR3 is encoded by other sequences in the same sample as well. The CDR3 here is CATSETSSYEQYF. In DNA, the CDR3 is TGTGCCACCAGTGAGACTAGCTCCTACGAGCAGTACTTC. This rearrangement joins TRBV24-1 to TRBJ2-7, with D possibly being TRBD2 (6 bases). V lost 4 bases, J lost 0 bases, and 6 bases lay in between. Per germline, CDR1 KGHDR and CDR2 SFDVKD. The CDR3 has 13 residues.

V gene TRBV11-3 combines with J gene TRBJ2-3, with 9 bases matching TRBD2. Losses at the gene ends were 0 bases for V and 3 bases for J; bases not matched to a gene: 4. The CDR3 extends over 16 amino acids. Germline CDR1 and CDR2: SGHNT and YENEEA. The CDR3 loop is CASSLDSAGGTDTQYF. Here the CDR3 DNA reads TGTGCCAGCAGCTTAGATTCAGCGGGGGGAACAGATACGCAGTATTTT.

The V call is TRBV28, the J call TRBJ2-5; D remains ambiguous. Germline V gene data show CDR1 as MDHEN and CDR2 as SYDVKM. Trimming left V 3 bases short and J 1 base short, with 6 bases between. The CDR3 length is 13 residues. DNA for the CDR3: TGTGCCAGCAGTTTCAGTGCCCAAGAGACCCAGTACTTC. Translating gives CASSFSAQETQYF.

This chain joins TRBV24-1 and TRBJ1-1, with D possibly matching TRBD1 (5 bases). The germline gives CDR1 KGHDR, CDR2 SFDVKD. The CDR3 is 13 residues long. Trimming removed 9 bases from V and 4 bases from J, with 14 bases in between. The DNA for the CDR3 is TGTGCCACCGGTGCAGGGAAATTCACTGAAGCTTTCTTT. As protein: CATGAGKFTEAFF.

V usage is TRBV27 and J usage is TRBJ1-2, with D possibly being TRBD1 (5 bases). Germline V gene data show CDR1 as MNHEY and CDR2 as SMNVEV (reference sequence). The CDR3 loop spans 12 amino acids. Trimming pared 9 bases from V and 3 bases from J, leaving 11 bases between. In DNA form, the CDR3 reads TGTGCCAGTCGGGACGGAGACTATGGCTACACCTTC. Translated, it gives CASRDGDYGYTF.

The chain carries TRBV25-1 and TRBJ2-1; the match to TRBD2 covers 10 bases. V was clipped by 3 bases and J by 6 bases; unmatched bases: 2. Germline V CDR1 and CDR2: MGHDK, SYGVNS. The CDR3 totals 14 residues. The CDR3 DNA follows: TGTGCCAGCAGTGATTCTAGCGGGGGCAATGAGCAGTTCTTC. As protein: CASSDSSGGNEQFF.

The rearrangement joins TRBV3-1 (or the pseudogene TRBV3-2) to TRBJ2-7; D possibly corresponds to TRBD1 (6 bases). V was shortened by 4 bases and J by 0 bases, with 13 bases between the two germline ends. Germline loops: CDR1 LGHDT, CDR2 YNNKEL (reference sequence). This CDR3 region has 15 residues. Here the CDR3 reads CASSLFLGGSYEQYF. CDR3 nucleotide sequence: TGTGCCAGCAGCCTATTCCTAGGGGGCTCCTACGAGCAGTACTTC.

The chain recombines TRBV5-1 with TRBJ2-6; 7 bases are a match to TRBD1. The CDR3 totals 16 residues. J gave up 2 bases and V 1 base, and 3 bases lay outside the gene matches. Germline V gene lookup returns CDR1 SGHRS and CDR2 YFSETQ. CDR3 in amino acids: CASSLSGQAGANVLTF. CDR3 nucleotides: TGCGCCAGCAGCTTGTCAGGACAGGCTGGGGCCAACGTCCTGACTTTC.

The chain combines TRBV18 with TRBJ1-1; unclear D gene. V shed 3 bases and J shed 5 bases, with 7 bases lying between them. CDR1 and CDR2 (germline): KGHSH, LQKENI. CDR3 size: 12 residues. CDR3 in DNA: TGTGCCAGCTCACCCGGCAGAACTGAAGCTTTCTTT. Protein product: CASSPGRTEAFF.

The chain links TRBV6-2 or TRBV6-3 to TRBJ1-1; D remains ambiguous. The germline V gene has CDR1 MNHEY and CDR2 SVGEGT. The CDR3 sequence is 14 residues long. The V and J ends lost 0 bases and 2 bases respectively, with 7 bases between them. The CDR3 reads CASSYSRHNTEAFF. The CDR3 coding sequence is TGTGCCAGCAGTTACTCGAGACACAACACTGAAGCTTTCTTT.

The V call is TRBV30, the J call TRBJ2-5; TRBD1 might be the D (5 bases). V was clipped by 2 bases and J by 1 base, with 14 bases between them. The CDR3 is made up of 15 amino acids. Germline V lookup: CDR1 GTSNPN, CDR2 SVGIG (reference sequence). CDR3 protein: CAWSSWGSLQETQYF. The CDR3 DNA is TGTGCCTGGAGTAGTTGGGGCAGCCTCCAAGAGACCCAGTACTTC. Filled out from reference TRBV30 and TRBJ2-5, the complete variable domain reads SQTIHQWPATLVQPVGSPLSLECTVEGTSNPNLYWYRQAAGRGLQLLFYSVGIGQISSEVPQNLSASRPQDRQFILSSKKLLLSDSGFYLCAWSSWGSLQETQYFGPGTRLLVL.